The 10 T cell receptor beta chains below come from one sample, sequenced in a study of low-dose radiotherapy and immunotherapy resistance in tumors. Time point specified: before trial treatment. Priming of first-strand cDNA relied on TRAV- and TRBV-specific primers (covering alpha and beta chains). Both a constant-region primer and a V-primer adapter served to amplify TCRs across roughly 22 PCR cycles. TCRdb reprocessed the reads with MiXCR, giving one entry per CDR3 protein. This repertoire shows 65,000 to 90,000 distinct CDR3 sequences, approximately 19% found once; its top ten account for 5.9%. The sample was PBMCs, taken before treatment. These receptors came from a male donor with prostate cancer.

V is TRBV5-1 and J is TRBJ2-1; D may be TRBD2 (6 bases). The CDR3 is made up of 15 amino acids. Germline-derived CDR1 and CDR2 are SGHRS and YFSETQ. V was cut by 0 bases and J by 6 bases, with 13 bases left in between. As DNA, the CDR3 is TGCGCCAGCAGCTTGGATGCGGGGATGGCCAATGAGCAGTTCTTC. Its protein product is CASSLDAGMANEQFF. Drawing the rest from reference TRBV5-1 and TRBJ2-1, the complete variable domain is KAGVTQTPRYLIKTRGQQVTLSCSPISGHRSVSWYQQTPGQGLQFLFEYFSETQRNKGNFPGRFSGRQFSNSRSEMNVSTLELGDSALYLCASSLDAGMANEQFFGPGTRLTVL.

This clonotype was seen at least ten times. The J gene is TRBJ1-1, the V gene TRBV7-9; possibly TRBD1 for D (5 bases). This CDR3 contains 14 residues. Germline CDR1 is SEHNR and CDR2 is FQNEAQ (reference sequence). V dropped 1 base and J dropped 1 base, with 7 bases sitting between them. CDR3 loop: CASSLVQGNTEAFF. The DNA of the CDR3 is TGTGCCAGCAGCTTAGTGCAGGGGAACACTGAAGCTTTCTTT.

The CDR3 is CASTGWTGGLNEQFF. The CDR3, as DNA: TGTGCCAGCACCGGGTGGACAGGGGGCCTCAATGAGCAGTTCTTC. The genes are TRBV28 and TRBJ2-1; 11 bases are shared with TRBD1. The CDR3 is made up of 15 amino acids. CDR1 MDHEN and CDR2 SYDVKM come from the germline V gene. V shed 7 bases, J shed 6 bases, and the junction held 8 bases outside the gene matches.

This clonotype was seen repeatedly, ten times or more. The genes are TRBV20-1 and TRBJ2-1, with D uncertain. Trimming took 6 bases from V and 5 from J, leaving 14 bases between them. The CDR3 is 13 amino acids. Germline V gives CDR1 DFQATT, CDR2 SNEGSKA (reference sequence). CDR3 coding DNA: TGCAGTGCCTCCTTTAGTATAGACAATGAGCAGTTCTTC. Protein product: CSASFSIDNEQFF.

This clonotype was observed many times. The chain recombines TRBV19 with TRBJ2-1, with D uncertain. V shed 7 bases and J shed 6 bases, with 19 bases lying between them. Germline V gene data show CDR1 as LNHDA and CDR2 as SQIVND (reference sequence). The CDR3 spans 15 residues. The CDR3 sequence: CASTPTSVLGNEQFF. For the CDR3, the DNA is TGTGCCAGTACGCCGACCTCTGTGTTGGGCAATGAGCAGTTCTTC.

This clonotype came up many times. V usage is TRBV28 and J usage is TRBJ2-7; 10 bases align to TRBD2. From germline, CDR1 is MDHEN and CDR2 SYDVKM. J lost 7 bases, V lost 4 bases, and 10 bases had no gene match. This CDR3 is 15 amino acids long. As DNA, the CDR3 is TGTGCCAGCAGTTCTCAAGCGGGAGGGCCTAGGGAGCAGTACTTC. Encoded protein: CASSSQAGGPREQYF.

This clonotype was picked up many times. The chain couples TRBV30 to TRBJ2-5; D is unresolved. The CDR3 is 13 residues long. From germline, CDR1 is GTSNPN and CDR2 SVGIG (reference sequence). With 1 base removed from V and 7 bases from J, the gap between germline ends came to 13 bases. The CDR3 sequence is CAWSGVAKGTQYF. The CDR3, as DNA: TGTGCCTGGAGTGGGGTGGCAAAGGGGACCCAGTACTTC.

This clonotype was counted at least ten times. The CDR3 sequence is CASSYPTGRNTYEQYF. In DNA, the CDR3 is TGTGCCAGCAGTTACCCCACAGGGCGAAATACCTACGAGCAGTACTTC. V and J are TRBV6-5 and TRBJ2-7; possibly TRBD1 for D (6 bases). V shed 2 bases and J shed 2 bases, with 16 bases lying between them. CDR3 length: 16 residues. The germline CDR1 and CDR2 sequences are MNHEY and SVGAGI.

The chain couples TRBV30 to TRBJ2-2, with D unclear. Germline lookup yields CDR1 GTSNPN and CDR2 SVGIG (reference sequence). V was trimmed by 1 base and J by 3 bases, leaving 18 bases between them. The CDR3 extends over 17 amino acids. The CDR3 DNA is TGTGCCTGGAGTGGGATCCAATCAGTAGGCTACACCGGGGAGCTGTTTTTT. Translation: CAWSGIQSVGYTGELFF.

This clonotype was seen at least ten times. The V gene is TRBV12-3 or TRBV12-4, the J gene TRBJ2-3; D uncertain. There are 11 residues in the CDR3. V was cut by 6 bases and J by 4 bases, with 5 bases left in between. Here the CDR3 reads CASRIADTQYF. Here the CDR3 DNA reads TGTGCCAGCAGGATAGCAGATACGCAGTATTTT.